One sample yielded the 21 T cell receptor beta chains listed below, sequenced in a study of T cells in narcolepsy. Libraries were prepared by immunoSEQ multiplex PCR; TCRdb keeps only in-frame clonotypes and omits some of them. This repertoire shows tens of thousands of clones, 81% found once; its top ten account for approximately 1.1%. Sequenced input: memory (CD45RA-) CD4+ T cells from blood. The receptors were gathered from a human donor in good health.

The chain couples TRBV7-2 to TRBJ1-2; TRBD1 might be the D (5 bases). V was cut by 1 base and J by 8 bases, with 11 bases left in between. Germline V gene sequence: CDR1 SGHTA, CDR2 FQGNSA. The length of the CDR3 is 13 residues. In DNA form, the CDR3 reads TGTGCCAGCAGCTTAGGACCAGGGAGCGGCTACACCTTC. Encoded protein: CASSLGPGSGYTF.

The chain has TRBV6-5 and TRBJ1-1; unclear D gene. The CDR3 is made up of 13 amino acids. V lost 7 bases to trimming and J lost 0 bases, with 9 bases between them. The germline V gene has CDR1 MNHEY and CDR2 SVGAGI. The CDR3 coding sequence is TGTGCCAGCACAGACACGGTGAACACTGAAGCTTTCTTT. Protein sequence: CASTDTVNTEAFF.

The rearrangement joins TRBV28 to TRBJ2-5, with unresolved D. CDR1 and CDR2 (germline): MDHEN, SYDVKM. The CDR3 loop spans 11 amino acids. V gave up 1 base and J gave up 6 bases, with 3 bases separating them. CDR3 sequence (DNA): TGTGCCAGCAGTTTATTTCAGACCCAGTACTTC. It yields the protein CASSLFQTQYF.

The rearrangement links TRBV6-4 to TRBJ1-4; 9 bases match TRBD1. The CDR3 length is 17 residues. The germline CDR1 and CDR2 sequences are MRHNA and SNTAGT. J was trimmed by 8 bases and V by 4 bases; bases with no gene match: 14. The CDR3 region is CASSGPVPGQGLEKLFF. In DNA, the CDR3 is TGTGCCAGCAGTGGCCCAGTACCGGGACAGGGTCTGGAAAAACTGTTTTTT.

CDR3 DNA sequence: TGTGCCAGCAGCCTACGTGGTAGGGACGGGTTCTACGAGCAGTACTTC. Encoded protein: CASSLRGRDGFYEQYF. The V call is TRBV11-3, the J call TRBJ2-7, with D tentatively TRBD1 or TRBD2 (5 bases each). This CDR3 region has 16 residues. Germline CDR1 and CDR2: SGHNT and YENEEA. The ends were cut back, 5 bases at V and 3 bases at J, with 20 bases in the middle.

In this sample, this clone turned up a few times. The chain joins TRBV19 to TRBJ1-6; D is ambiguous. The CDR3 loop spans 13 amino acids. The V end was cut by 6 bases, the J end by 6 bases, with 9 bases between. Germline assignment: CDR1 LNHDA and CDR2 SQIVND (reference sequence). For the CDR3, the DNA is TGTGCCAGTAGCAGGACGGTTAATTCACCCCTCCACTTT. This gives the protein CASSRTVNSPLHF.

This clone appeared a few times. V usage is TRBV30 and J usage is TRBJ1-2; TRBD1 might be the D (6 bases). The V gene's germline CDR1 is GTSNPN and CDR2 SVGIG (reference sequence). V was cut by 3 bases and J by 5 bases, with 16 bases left in between. This CDR3 spans 14 amino acids. The CDR3, as DNA: TGTGCCTGGAGCGCCTCCCGGGGGCAGTATGGCTACACCTTC. This codes for CAWSASRGQYGYTF.

V usage is TRBV10-3 and J usage is TRBJ1-2; D possibly corresponds to TRBD1 (6 bases). The germline V gene encodes CDR1 ENHRY and CDR2 SYGVKD. V lost 4 bases, J lost 6 bases, and 27 bases lay in between. CDR3 size: 18 residues. The CDR3 protein is CAISGKGGPFLQGDGYTF. CDR3 coding DNA: TGTGCCATCAGTGGCAAGGGGGGCCCTTTCCTACAAGGAGATGGCTACACCTTC.

This clone was recorded only once. This sequence joins TRBV5-1 and TRBJ2-5; possible D gene TRBD1, 6 bases. The J call may be in error: the DNA end matches TRBJ2-7 better. The CDR3 runs to 15 residues. Germline loops: CDR1 SGHRS, CDR2 YFSETQ. This CDR3 reads CASSLSRGGGYEQYF. Written as DNA, the CDR3 is TGCGCCAGCAGCTTGTCCAGGGGCGGAGGCTACGAGCAGTACTTC.

This clone occurred once. The chain links TRBV28 to TRBJ1-5, with no clear D. Trimming took off 3 bases at V and 2 bases at J, with 11 bases between the two ends. The length of the CDR3 is 15 residues. Germline V gene lookup returns CDR1 MDHEN and CDR2 SYDVKM. For the CDR3, the DNA is TGTGCCAGCAGTTTGACATGGACGGGCAATCAGCCCCAGCATTTT. Residues: CASSLTWTGNQPQHF.

The V call is TRBV28, the J call TRBJ2-1; no reliable D call. The CDR3 contains 12 residues. Trimming pared 6 bases from V and 7 bases from J, leaving 10 bases between. Germline V gives CDR1 MDHEN, CDR2 SYDVKM. The CDR3 DNA reads TGTGCCAGCAGCTGGGGAAAGAATGAGCAGTTCTTC. Amino acids: CASSWGKNEQFF.

The V gene is TRBV20-1, the J gene TRBJ2-1; unclear D gene. The CDR3 extends over 11 amino acids. Germline CDR1 is DFQATT and CDR2 is SNEGSKA (reference sequence). V was pared by 6 bases and J by 12 bases, with 15 bases between. The CDR3 DNA reads TGCAGTGCGTACGACGCGCCTGGGCAGTTCTTC. Protein sequence: CSAYDAPGQFF.

The chain employs TRBV6-1 and TRBJ1-4; D may be TRBD1 (6 bases). The CDR3 length is 12 residues. The V gene lost 5 bases and the J gene lost 8 bases, with 9 bases spanning the gap. Germline assignment: CDR1 MNHNS and CDR2 SASEGT. The CDR3 is CASSFQGEKLFF. Written as DNA, the CDR3 is TGTGCCAGCAGTTTTCAGGGGGAAAAACTGTTTTTT.

The genes are TRBV7-9 and TRBJ2-5; a weak D match, TRBD2 (5 bases). Germline CDR1 reads SEHNR; CDR2 reads FQNEAQ (reference sequence). The V and J ends lost 5 bases and 11 bases respectively, with 24 bases between them. The CDR3 sequence is 15 residues long. The CDR3 sequence: CASSPAVGTVGEQYF. Written as DNA, the CDR3 is TGTGCCAGCAGCCCAGCAGTAGGTACGGTTGGGGAGCAGTACTTC.

This chain uses TRBV5-6 with TRBJ2-7; no clear D gene. CDR1 and CDR2 from the germline V gene are SGHDT and YYEEEE. The germline V and J ends were trimmed by 0 bases and 3 bases, with 16 bases remaining between them. This CDR3 contains 16 residues. CDR3 nucleotides: TGTGCCAGCAGCTTGGTCACTGGCCCAATCGGCTACGAGCAGTACTTC. It translates to CASSLVTGPIGYEQYF.

The CDR3, as DNA: TGTGCCAGCACCGGACAGCTTAATACGCAGTATTTT. Protein product: CASTGQLNTQYF. The J gene is TRBJ2-3, the V gene TRBV28; D is possibly TRBD1 (6 bases). The V end lost 7 bases, the J end lost 7 bases, and 12 bases lay between the germline ends. This CDR3 spans 12 amino acids. Germline V gene sequence: CDR1 MDHEN, CDR2 SYDVKM.

This chain links TRBV6-6 with TRBJ2-1; a possible D gene is TRBD1 (5 bases). V lost 5 bases to trimming and J lost 4 bases, with 18 bases between them. This CDR3 contains 16 residues. In germline, CDR1 is MNHNY, CDR2 SVGAGI (reference sequence). CDR3 DNA: TGTGCCAGCAGTCCTTCGGGTGGACACGAATACAATGAGCAGTTCTTC. It specifies CASSPSGGHEYNEQFF.

In this sample, this clone is medium-sized. CDR3 amino acids: CASSIYSSSGEKLFF. In DNA, the CDR3 is TGTGCCAGTAGTATCTATTCCAGCTCTGGTGAAAAACTGTTTTTT. This chain connects TRBV19 to TRBJ1-4; no clear D gene. Between the trimmed V and J ends, which lost 3 bases and 7 bases, there was a span of 15 bases. This CDR3 is built from 15 residues. Germline CDR1 is LNHDA and CDR2 is SQIVND (reference sequence).

J is TRBJ2-7 and V is TRBV27; D is uncertain. V lost 5 bases, J lost 2 bases, and 13 bases lay in between. The CDR3 runs 14 residues. The germline V gene has CDR1 MNHEY and CDR2 SMNVEV (reference sequence). The CDR3 here is CASSPSFITYEQYF. The CDR3 DNA sequence: TGTGCCAGCAGTCCGTCGTTCATCACCTACGAGCAGTACTTC.

The rearrangement links TRBV4-3 to TRBJ1-5; D not certain. This CDR3 is built from 15 residues. With 4 bases removed from V and 0 bases from J, the gap between germline ends came to 10 bases. In germline, CDR1 is LGHNA, CDR2 YSLEER. In nucleotides, the CDR3 is TGCGCCAGCAGCCGCGAGTGGGATAGCAATCAGCCCCAGCATTTT. Protein sequence: CASSREWDSNQPQHF.

This sequence joins TRBV11-1 and TRBJ2-7; 7 bases agree with TRBD2. The CDR3 totals 15 residues. Per the germline V gene, CDR1 is SGHAT and CDR2 is FQDESV (reference sequence). J gave up 3 bases and V 0 bases, and 5 bases lay outside the gene matches. The DNA of the CDR3 is TGTGCCAGCAGCTTAGCGCCGGGGGGAGACTACGAGCAGTACTTC. Amino acid sequence: CASSLAPGGDYEQYF.